These 4 T cell receptor beta chains were sequenced from one sample in a study of T cells in Graves' hyperthyroidism and ophthalmopathy. Amplified TCR beta CDR3 regions derived from RNA transcripts. Initially, a first-round RT-PCR of the TCR CDR3 employed the HTBI primer set. TCRdb reprocessed the multiplex PCR reads via MiXCR and lists one record per CDR3 protein. The sample yields around 35,000 distinct CDR3 sequences, roughly half seen once. Sequences were obtained from blood. These receptors were obtained from a man aged 35 to 55 with Graves' ophthalmopathy.

This clonotype is medium-sized within its sample. This chain connects TRBV15 to TRBJ2-2; D remains ambiguous. V dropped 0 bases and J dropped 0 bases, with 8 bases sitting between them. CDR3 length: 16 amino acids. CDR1 is LNHNV and CDR2 is YYDKDF in the germline V gene (reference sequence). CDR3 loop: CATSRDGGPNTGELFF. The CDR3 bases are TGTGCCACCAGCAGAGATGGTGGACCGAACACCGGGGAGCTGTTTTTT. Full variable domain (remainder filled in from reference TRBV15 and TRBJ2-2): DAMVIQNPRYQVTQFGKPVTLSCSQTLNHNVMYWYQQKSSQAPKLLFHYYDKDFNNEADTPDNFQSRRPNTSFCFLDIRSPGLGDTAMYLCATSRDGGPNTGELFFGEGSRLTVL.

This clonotype occurred many times. The chain combines TRBV2 with TRBJ2-3, with D hard to call. The CDR3 sequence is 14 residues long. V lost 2 bases, J lost 6 bases, and 12 bases lay in between. The germline gives CDR1 SNHLY, CDR2 FYNNEI. The chain's CDR3 is CASSEQGFGDTQYF. The CDR3 region has the DNA TGTGCCAGCAGTGAACAAGGGTTCGGGGATACGCAGTATTTT.

This clonotype was picked up many times. This chain joins TRBV29-1 and TRBJ2-3; 12 bases agree with TRBD2. From germline, CDR1 is SQVTM and CDR2 ANQGSEA. The trim removed 4 bases at V and 2 bases at J, leaving 7 bases unmatched. This CDR3 has 16 residues. CDR3 DNA sequence: TGCAGCGTTGTGTTGGCTAGCGGGGGGGTCACAGATACGCAGTATTTT. The encoded protein is CSVVLASGGVTDTQYF.

This clonotype appeared once. As the CDR3 is not closed by the conserved phenylalanine or tryptophan, this likely results from a read error. Because the CDR3's place on the DNA is in doubt, the DNA is left out and the CDR3 is given as listed by TCRdb. The chain has TRBV5-1 and TRBJ2-7; the D call in the table, TRBD2, was not verified against the DNA. The CDR3 is 10 residues long, counting both termini. In germline, CDR1 is SGHRS, CDR2 YFSETQ. CDR3 residues: CASSPSRGPI.